This record looks at one TCR beta chain sequence and its context. This sample is part of a study of blood T cell repertoires in COVID-19. As for the study in general: Italy, Spain and the United States were the sources of the convalescent and acute COVID-19 samples. Sources were T cells, B-cell-depleted T cells, or PBMCs; the material itself was cDNA or gDNA.

Under the authors' procedure: Reference gene primer amplification gave estimated nucleated cell counts. Only in-frame clones appear in the TCRdb table, and some are missing; sequencing was by immunoSEQ multiplex PCR. That table is the source of V, J and clone size, and D and trimming were worked out from the DNA. The top ten clones hold under 3% of a sample with 110,000 to 150,000 clones, around nine tenths of them seen once. Between the trimmed V and J ends, which lost 0 bases and 1 base, there was a span of 7 bases. Germline V CDR1 and CDR2: SGHAT, FQNNGV. CDR3 length equals 15 residues. Sequenced material: peripheral blood. V is TRBV11-2 and J is TRBJ1-3; TRBD1 might be the D (5 bases). This TCR was recovered from a man aged 55 to 70 with active or convalescent COVID-19. Written as DNA, the CDR3 is TGTGCCAGCAGCTTAGAGCGGGGGTCTGGAAACACCATATATTTT. It specifies CASSLERGSGNTIYF.